One and the same sample provided the 7 T cell receptor beta chains below, sequenced in a study of STAT5B mutations in CD4+ large granular lymphocyte leukemia (dated by TCRdb to between 2021 and 2024). The library was generated by the immunoSEQ multiplex PCR assay. The clones in this table, taken by TCRdb from immuneACCESS, are in-frame only. Not every clone is retained; where verified, under half of the shortfall comes from an unresolved V gene, and the cause of the rest is unknown. Counted in this sample were approximately 32,000 clones; roughly 65% of them appeared once. Around 2.5% of the sample is in the top ten clones. Sequencing was performed on CD4+ T cells from blood buffy coats. The receptors originated from a human donor in good health.

This chain joins TRBV14 and TRBJ2-3; D call uncertain. This CDR3 spans 17 amino acids. The germline CDR1 and CDR2 sequences are SGHDN and FVKESK. Trimming pared 4 bases from V and 4 bases from J, leaving 21 bases between. CDR3 in amino acids: CASSPSLWPGGPDTQYF. CDR3 in DNA: TGTGCCAGCAGCCCATCCTTATGGCCTGGTGGGCCAGATACGCAGTATTTT.

The chain uses TRBV2 and TRBJ1-4; D is unresolved. CDR3 length: 14 residues. Germline CDR1 SNHLY, CDR2 FYNNEI. Trimming took off 5 bases at V and 8 bases at J, with 15 bases between the two ends. CDR3 amino acids: CASSTTGIREKLFF. The CDR3 DNA sequence: TGTGCCAGCAGTACGACCGGGATTCGAGAAAAACTGTTTTTT.

The chain links TRBV28 to TRBJ2-3; TRBD2 matches at 12 bases. The CDR3 runs 15 residues. Per the germline V gene, CDR1 is MDHEN and CDR2 is SYDVKM. With V trimmed by 5 bases and J by 4 bases, 4 bases remained unmatched. CDR3 nucleotide sequence: TGTGCCAGCAGTAATCCTAGCGGGGGGGCAGATACGCAGTATTTT. Protein sequence: CASSNPSGGADTQYF.

The J gene is TRBJ2-5, the V gene TRBV29-1, with a possible D match to TRBD1 (5 bases). The V and J ends lost 7 bases and 1 base respectively, with 10 bases between them. Germline lookup yields CDR1 SQVTM and CDR2 ANQGSEA. This CDR3 spans 12 amino acids. The CDR3 sequence: CSGGGAQETQYF. CDR3 bases: TGCAGCGGGGGTGGGGCCCAAGAGACCCAGTACTTC.

This rearrangement joins TRBV5-1 to TRBJ1-4, with 8 positions matching TRBD1. V gave up 3 bases and J gave up 8 bases; unmatched junction bases: 6. CDR3 size: 14 residues. The germline V gene has CDR1 SGHRS and CDR2 YFSETQ. DNA of the CDR3: TGCGCCAGCAGCTCCGGACAGGGATACGAAAAACTGTTTTTT. Translated: CASSSGQGYEKLFF.

This clone was detected once. The gene calls are TRBV5-1 and TRBJ1-6; 7 bases are a match to TRBD1. This CDR3 spans 16 amino acids. Germline lookup yields CDR1 SGHRS and CDR2 YFSETQ. V dropped 1 base and J dropped 5; count of bases not matched to a gene: 6. The CDR3 protein is CASSLKTGRDNSPLHF. The CDR3 DNA is TGCGCCAGCAGCTTGAAGACAGGGCGCGATAATTCACCCCTCCACTTT.

The gene calls are TRBV6-1 and TRBJ1-3, with D unresolved. The V gene lost 3 bases and the J gene lost 7 bases, with 10 bases spanning the gap. This CDR3 region has 13 residues. Germline V gene lookup returns CDR1 MNHNS and CDR2 SASEGT. As DNA, the CDR3 is TGTGCCAGCAGTGAGGACGATCGGAACACCATATATTTT. This gives the protein CASSEDDRNTIYF.